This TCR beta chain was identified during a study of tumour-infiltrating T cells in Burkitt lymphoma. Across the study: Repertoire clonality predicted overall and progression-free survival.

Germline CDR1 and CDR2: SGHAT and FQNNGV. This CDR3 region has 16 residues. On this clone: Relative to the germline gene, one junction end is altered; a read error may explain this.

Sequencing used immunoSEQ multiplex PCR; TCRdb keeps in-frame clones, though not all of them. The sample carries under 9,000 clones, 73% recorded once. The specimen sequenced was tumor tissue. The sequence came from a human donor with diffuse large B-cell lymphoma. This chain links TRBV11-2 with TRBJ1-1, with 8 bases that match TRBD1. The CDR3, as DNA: TGTGCCAGCAGCGCCCAAACCAGGGGGCTGAAGACTGAAGCTTTCTTT. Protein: CASSAQTRGLKTEAFF.